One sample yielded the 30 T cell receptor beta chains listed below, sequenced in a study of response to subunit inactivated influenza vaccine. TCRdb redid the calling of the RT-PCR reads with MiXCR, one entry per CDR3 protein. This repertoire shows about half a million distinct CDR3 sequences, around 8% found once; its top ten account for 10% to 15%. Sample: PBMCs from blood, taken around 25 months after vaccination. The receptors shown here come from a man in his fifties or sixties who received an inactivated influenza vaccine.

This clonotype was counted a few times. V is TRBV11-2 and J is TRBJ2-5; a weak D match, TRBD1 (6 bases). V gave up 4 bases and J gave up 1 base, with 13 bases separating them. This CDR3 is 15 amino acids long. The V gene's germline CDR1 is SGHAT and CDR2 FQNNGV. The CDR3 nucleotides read TGTGCCAGCAGCTCCCTCCGGGACACCCAAGAGACCCAGTACTTC. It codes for CASSSLRDTQETQYF.

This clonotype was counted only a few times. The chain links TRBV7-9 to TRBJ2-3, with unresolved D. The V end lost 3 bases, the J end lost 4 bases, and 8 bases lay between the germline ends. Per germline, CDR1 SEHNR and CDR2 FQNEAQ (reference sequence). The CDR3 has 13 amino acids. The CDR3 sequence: CASSLGSSDTQYF. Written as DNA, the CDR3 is TGTGCCAGCAGCTTGGGAAGTTCAGATACGCAGTATTTT.

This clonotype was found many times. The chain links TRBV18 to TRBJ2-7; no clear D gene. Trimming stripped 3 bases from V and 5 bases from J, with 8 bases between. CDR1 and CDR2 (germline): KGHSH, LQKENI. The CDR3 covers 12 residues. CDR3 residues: CASSPTRDEQYF. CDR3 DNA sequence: TGTGCCAGCTCACCCACAAGGGACGAGCAGTACTTC.

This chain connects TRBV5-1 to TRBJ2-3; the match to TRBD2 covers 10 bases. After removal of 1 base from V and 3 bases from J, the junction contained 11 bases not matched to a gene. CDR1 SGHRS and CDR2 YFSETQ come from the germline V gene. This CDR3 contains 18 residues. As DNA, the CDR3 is TGCGCCAGCAGCTTGACCGGTAACCCTAGCGGGGGTACAGATACGCAGTATTTT. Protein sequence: CASSLTGNPSGGTDTQYF.

Written as DNA, the CDR3 is TGTGCCAGCAGCGAGCGGTTCACAGATACGCAGTATTTT. Amino acids: CASSERFTDTQYF. The rearrangement joins TRBV9 to TRBJ2-3; D possibly corresponds to TRBD2 (5 bases). The CDR3 is made up of 13 amino acids. The V and J ends lost 3 bases and 2 bases respectively, with 7 bases between them. Germline CDR1 and CDR2: SGDLS and YYNGEE.

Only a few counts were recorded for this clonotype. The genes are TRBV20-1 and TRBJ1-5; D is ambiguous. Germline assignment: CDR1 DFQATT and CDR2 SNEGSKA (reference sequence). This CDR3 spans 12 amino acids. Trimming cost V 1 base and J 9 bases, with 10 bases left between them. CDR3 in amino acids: CSARGSRPPQHF. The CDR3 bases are TGCAGTGCTAGAGGCAGCAGGCCGCCCCAGCATTTT.

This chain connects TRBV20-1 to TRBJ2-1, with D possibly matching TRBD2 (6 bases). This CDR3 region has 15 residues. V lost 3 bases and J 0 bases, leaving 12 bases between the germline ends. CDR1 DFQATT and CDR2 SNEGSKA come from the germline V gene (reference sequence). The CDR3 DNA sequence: TGCAGTGCTAGGTTGGGGGGAGTCTCCTACAATGAGCAGTTCTTC. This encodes CSARLGGVSYNEQFF.

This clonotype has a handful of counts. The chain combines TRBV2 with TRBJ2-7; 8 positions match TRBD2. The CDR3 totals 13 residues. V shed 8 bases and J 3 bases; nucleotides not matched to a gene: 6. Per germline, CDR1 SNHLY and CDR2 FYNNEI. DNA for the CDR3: TGTGCCAGCGCCGGGACTAGGGGCTACGAGCAGTACTTC. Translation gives CASAGTRGYEQYF. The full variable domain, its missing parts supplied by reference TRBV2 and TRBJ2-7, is EPEVTQTPSHQVTQMGQEVILRCVPISNHLYFYWYRQILGQKVEFLVSFYNNEISEKSEIFDDQFSVERPDGSNFTLKIRSTKLEDSAMYFCASAGTRGYEQYFGPGTRLTVT.

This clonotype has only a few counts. The CDR3 nucleotides read TGTGCCAGCAGGGAAGGTTGGGGGACAGGGAACACCGGGGAGCTGTTTTTT. Translation: CASREGWGTGNTGELFF. The chain combines TRBV27 with TRBJ2-2; the match to TRBD1 covers 8 bases. Germline lookup yields CDR1 MNHEY and CDR2 SMNVEV (reference sequence). The CDR3 runs to 17 residues. The ends lost 6 bases at V and 1 base at J; junction bases unmatched: 10.

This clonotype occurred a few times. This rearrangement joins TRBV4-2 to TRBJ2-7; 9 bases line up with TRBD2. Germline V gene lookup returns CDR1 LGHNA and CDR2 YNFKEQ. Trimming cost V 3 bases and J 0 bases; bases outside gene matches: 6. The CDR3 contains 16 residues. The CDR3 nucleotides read TGTGCCAGCAGCCAGGCTAGCGGGAAAAGCTCCTACGAGCAGTACTTC. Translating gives CASSQASGKSSYEQYF.

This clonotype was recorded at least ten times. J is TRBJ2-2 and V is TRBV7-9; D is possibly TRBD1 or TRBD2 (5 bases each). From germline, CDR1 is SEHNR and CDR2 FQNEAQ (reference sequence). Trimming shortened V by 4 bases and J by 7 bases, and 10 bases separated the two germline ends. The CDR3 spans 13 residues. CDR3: CASSSSGRGELFF. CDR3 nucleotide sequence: TGTGCCAGCAGCTCGTCGGGGCGCGGGGAGCTGTTTTTT.

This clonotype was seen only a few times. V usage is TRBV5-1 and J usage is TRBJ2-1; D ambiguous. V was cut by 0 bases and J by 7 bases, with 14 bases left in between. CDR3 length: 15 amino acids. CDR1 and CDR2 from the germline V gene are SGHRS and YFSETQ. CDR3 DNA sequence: TGCGCCAGCAGCTTGGATCCAGGATCGTCGAATGAGCAGTTCTTC. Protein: CASSLDPGSSNEQFF.

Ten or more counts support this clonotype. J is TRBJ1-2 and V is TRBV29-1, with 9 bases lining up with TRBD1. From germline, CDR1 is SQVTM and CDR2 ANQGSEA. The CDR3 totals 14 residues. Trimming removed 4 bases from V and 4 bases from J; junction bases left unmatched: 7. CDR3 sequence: CSVGISGQGYGYTF. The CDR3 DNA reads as TGCAGCGTTGGAATTTCGGGACAGGGCTATGGCTACACCTTC.

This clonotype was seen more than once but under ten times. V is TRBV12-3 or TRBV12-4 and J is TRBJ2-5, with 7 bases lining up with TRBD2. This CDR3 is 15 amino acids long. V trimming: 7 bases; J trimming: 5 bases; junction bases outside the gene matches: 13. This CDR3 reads CASTTGAWGGETQYF. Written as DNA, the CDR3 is TGTGCCAGCACCACGGGAGCCTGGGGAGGGGAGACCCAGTACTTC.

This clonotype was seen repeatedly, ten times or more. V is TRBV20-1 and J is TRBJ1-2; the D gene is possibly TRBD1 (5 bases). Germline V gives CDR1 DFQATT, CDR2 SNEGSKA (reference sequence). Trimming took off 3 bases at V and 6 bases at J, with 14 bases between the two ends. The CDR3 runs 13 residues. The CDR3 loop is CSASEEGDHGYTF. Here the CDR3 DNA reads TGCAGTGCTAGTGAGGAAGGGGATCATGGCTACACCTTC.

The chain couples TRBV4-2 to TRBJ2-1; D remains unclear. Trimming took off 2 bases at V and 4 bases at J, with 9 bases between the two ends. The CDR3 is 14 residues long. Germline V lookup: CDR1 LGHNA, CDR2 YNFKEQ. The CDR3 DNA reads TGTGCCAGCAGCCAAATCGGACCGTACAATGAGCAGTTCTTC. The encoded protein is CASSQIGPYNEQFF.

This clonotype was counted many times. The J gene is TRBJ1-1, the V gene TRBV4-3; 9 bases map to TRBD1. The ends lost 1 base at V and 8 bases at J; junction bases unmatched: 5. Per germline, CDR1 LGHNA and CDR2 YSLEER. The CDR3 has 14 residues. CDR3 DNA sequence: TGCGCCAGCAGCCAAGGGTTCGGGACAGGGGAAGCTTTCTTT. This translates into CASSQGFGTGEAFF.

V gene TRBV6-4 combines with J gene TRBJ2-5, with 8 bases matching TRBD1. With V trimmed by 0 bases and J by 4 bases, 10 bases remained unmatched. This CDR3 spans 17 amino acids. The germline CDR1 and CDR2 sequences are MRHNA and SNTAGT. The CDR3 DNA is TGTGCCAGCAGTGACTCGCCCTACAGGGGGGTCCGAGAGACCCAGTACTTC. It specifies CASSDSPYRGVRETQYF.

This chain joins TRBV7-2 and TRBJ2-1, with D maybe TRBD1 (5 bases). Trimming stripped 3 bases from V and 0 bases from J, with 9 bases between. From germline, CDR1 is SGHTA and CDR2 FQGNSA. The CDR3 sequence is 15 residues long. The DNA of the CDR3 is TGTGCCAGCAGCTTGGACATTTACTCCTACAATGAGCAGTTCTTC. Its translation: CASSLDIYSYNEQFF.

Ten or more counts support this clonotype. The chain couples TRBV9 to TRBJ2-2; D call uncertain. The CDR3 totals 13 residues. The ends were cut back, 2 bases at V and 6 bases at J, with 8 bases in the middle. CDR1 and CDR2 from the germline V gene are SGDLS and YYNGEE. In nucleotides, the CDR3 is TGTGCCAGCAGCGTGGGTTATTCCGGGGAGCTGTTTTTT. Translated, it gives CASSVGYSGELFF.

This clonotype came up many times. The CDR3 DNA reads TGTGCCAGTTACCGGCTAGGGAACACCGGGGAGCTGTTTTTT. The encoded protein is CASYRLGNTGELFF. The rearrangement joins TRBV6-1 to TRBJ2-2; D not resolved. CDR1 is MNHNS and CDR2 is SASEGT in the germline V gene. The CDR3 loop spans 14 amino acids. V gave up 9 bases and J gave up 1 base, with 12 bases separating them.

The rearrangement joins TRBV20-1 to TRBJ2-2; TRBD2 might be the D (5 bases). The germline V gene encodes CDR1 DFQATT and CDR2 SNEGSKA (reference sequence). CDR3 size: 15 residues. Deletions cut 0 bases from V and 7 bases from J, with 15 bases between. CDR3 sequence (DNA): TGCAGTGCTAGAGATCTAGCCCTTTACTTCGGGGAGCTGTTTTTT. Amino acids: CSARDLALYFGELFF.

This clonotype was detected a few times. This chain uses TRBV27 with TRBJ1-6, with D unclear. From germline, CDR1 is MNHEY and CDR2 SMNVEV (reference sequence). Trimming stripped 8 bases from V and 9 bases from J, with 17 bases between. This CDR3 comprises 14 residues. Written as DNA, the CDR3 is TGTGCCAGCCGACTCGGGGTCATAAGTTCACCCCTCCACTTT. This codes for CASRLGVISSPLHF.

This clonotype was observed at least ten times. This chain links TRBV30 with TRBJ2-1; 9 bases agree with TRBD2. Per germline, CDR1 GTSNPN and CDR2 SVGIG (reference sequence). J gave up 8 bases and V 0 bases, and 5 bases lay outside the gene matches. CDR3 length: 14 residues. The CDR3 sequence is CAWSVSLAGYEQFF. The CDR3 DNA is TGTGCCTGGAGTGTATCACTAGCGGGTTATGAGCAGTTCTTC.

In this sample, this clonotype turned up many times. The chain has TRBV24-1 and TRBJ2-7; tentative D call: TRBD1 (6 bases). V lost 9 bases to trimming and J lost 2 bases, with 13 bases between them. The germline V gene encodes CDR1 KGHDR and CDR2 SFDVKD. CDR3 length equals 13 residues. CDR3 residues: CATRGDKTYEQYF. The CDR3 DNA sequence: TGTGCCACCCGAGGGGACAAAACCTACGAGCAGTACTTC.

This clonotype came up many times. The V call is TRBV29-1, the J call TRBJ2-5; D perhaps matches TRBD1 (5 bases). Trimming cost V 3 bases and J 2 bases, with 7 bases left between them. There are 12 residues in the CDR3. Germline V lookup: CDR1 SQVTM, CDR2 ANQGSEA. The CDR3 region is CSVDRDQETQYF. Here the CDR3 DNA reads TGCAGCGTTGACAGGGATCAAGAGACCCAGTACTTC. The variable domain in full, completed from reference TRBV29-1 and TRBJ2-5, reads SAVISQKPSRDICQRGTSLTIQCQVDSQVTMMFWYRQQPGQSLTLIATANQGSEATYESGFVIDKFPISRPNLTFSTLTVSNMSPEDSSIYLCSVDRDQETQYFGPGTRLLVL.

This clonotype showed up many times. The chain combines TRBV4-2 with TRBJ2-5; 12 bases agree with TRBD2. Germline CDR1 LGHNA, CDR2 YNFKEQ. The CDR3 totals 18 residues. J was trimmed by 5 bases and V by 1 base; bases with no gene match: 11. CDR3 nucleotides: TGTGCCAGCAGCCAAGTCTCGGCTAGCGGGAGGGGAGCGGAGACCCAGTACTTC. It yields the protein CASSQVSASGRGAETQYF.

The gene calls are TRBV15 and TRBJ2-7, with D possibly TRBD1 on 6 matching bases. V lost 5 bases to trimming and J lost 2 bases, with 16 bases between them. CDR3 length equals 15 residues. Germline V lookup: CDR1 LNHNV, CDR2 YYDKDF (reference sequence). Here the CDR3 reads CATSLEMQGPYEQYF. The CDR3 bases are TGTGCCACCAGCTTGGAGATGCAGGGGCCCTACGAGCAGTACTTC.

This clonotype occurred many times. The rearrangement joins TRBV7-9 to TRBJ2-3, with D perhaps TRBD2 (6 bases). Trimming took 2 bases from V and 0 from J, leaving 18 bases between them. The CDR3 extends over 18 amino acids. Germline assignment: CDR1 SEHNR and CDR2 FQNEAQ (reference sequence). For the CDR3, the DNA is TGTGCCAGCAGCTTATCTATCTGGGCGGGATCAAGCACAGATACGCAGTATTTT. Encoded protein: CASSLSIWAGSSTDTQYF. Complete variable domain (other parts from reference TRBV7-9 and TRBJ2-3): DTGVSQNPRHKITKRGQNVTFRCDPISEHNRLYWYRQTLGQGPEFLTYFQNEAQLEKSRLLSDRFSAERPKGSFSTLEIQRTEQGDSAMYLCASSLSIWAGSSTDTQYFGPGTRLTVL.

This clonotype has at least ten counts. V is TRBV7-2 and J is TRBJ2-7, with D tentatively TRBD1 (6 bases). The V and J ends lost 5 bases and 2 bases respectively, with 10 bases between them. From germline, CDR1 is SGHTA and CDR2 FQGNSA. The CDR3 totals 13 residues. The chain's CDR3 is CASSGGRTYEQYF. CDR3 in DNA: TGTGCCAGCAGCGGGGGCAGAACCTACGAGCAGTACTTC.